The 17 T cell receptor beta chains below all came from one sample that was sequenced in a study of T cells in Graves' hyperthyroidism and ophthalmopathy. Amplified TCR beta CDR3 regions derived from RNA transcripts. The HTBI primer set served for first-round RT-PCR of the TCR CDR3. One entry per CDR3 protein, called by TCRdb with MiXCR from the multiplex PCR reads. Found here are about 290,000 distinct CDR3 sequences, around 15% of them singletons; the top ten hold roughly 7.9%. Sequenced: blood. The receptors were sampled from a woman aged 40 to 55 with Graves' hyperthyroidism.

This clonotype has just a few counts. The chain combines TRBV6-1 with TRBJ2-3, with TRBD1 matching 7 bases. After removal of 5 bases from V and 0 bases from J, the junction contained 8 bases not matched to a gene. This CDR3 has 16 residues. Per germline, CDR1 MNHNS and CDR2 SASEGT. The CDR3, as DNA: TGTGCCAGCAGTCAAGGGACAGACCTAAGCACAGATACGCAGTATTTT. Protein sequence: CASSQGTDLSTDTQYF.

The rearrangement links TRBV27 to TRBJ2-7; 8 bases line up with TRBD2. This CDR3 contains 15 residues. Looked up from germline, CDR1 is MNHEY and CDR2 is SMNVEV (reference sequence). V dropped 8 bases and J dropped 3; count of bases not matched to a gene: 12. CDR3 in DNA: TGTGCCAGCGGCTACCAAGCGGGAGTAGGCTACGAGCAGTACTTC. Its translation: CASGYQAGVGYEQYF.

This clonotype occurred many times. J is TRBJ1-1 and V is TRBV20-1; D not certain. Trimming stripped 4 bases from V and 7 bases from J, with 16 bases between. Germline values: CDR1 DFQATT, CDR2 SNEGSKA (reference sequence). This CDR3 region has 13 residues. CDR3 coding DNA: TGCAGTGCTATCCCAATCTTTGTAAATGAAGCTTTCTTT. Protein: CSAIPIFVNEAFF.

This clonotype appeared a few times. This clone may be a read error of a much larger clone one base away. The CDR3 DNA reads TGTGCCAGCAACCCGGGGTGGAACTATGGCTACACCTTC. It translates to CASNPGWNYGYTF. The rearrangement links TRBV10-3 to TRBJ1-2; unclear D gene. From germline, CDR1 is ENHRY and CDR2 SYGVKD. This CDR3 is 13 amino acids long. V was shortened by 10 bases and J by 2 bases, with 14 bases between the two germline ends.

This clonotype came up many times. The chain recombines TRBV3-1 with TRBJ1-4; D unclear. V was clipped by 4 bases and J by 4 bases, with 7 bases between them. Germline V lookup: CDR1 LGHDT, CDR2 YNNKEL (reference sequence). This CDR3 has 13 amino acids. The CDR3 coding sequence is TGTGCCAGCAGCCGAGGATTTAATGAAAAACTGTTTTTT. This codes for CASSRGFNEKLFF.

This clonotype was seen a few times. The gene calls are TRBV6-2 or TRBV6-3 and TRBJ2-7, with D uncertain. This CDR3 is 15 amino acids long. With 0 bases removed from V and 2 bases from J, the gap between germline ends came to 11 bases. Germline CDR1 MNHEY, CDR2 SVGEGT. The CDR3 protein is CASSYSSRSAYEQYF. In DNA form, the CDR3 reads TGTGCCAGCAGTTACTCCAGCCGAAGCGCCTACGAGCAGTACTTC.

The V and J genes are TRBV19 and TRBJ2-5; 9 bases fit TRBD2. The CDR3 loop spans 16 amino acids. Losses at the gene ends were 3 bases for V and 2 bases for J; bases not matched to a gene: 7. CDR1 LNHDA and CDR2 SQIVND come from the germline V gene (reference sequence). The CDR3: CASSIRGRVGQETQYF. The CDR3 DNA reads as TGTGCCAGTAGTATCCGCGGGAGGGTGGGGCAAGAGACCCAGTACTTC.

The chain employs TRBV7-9 and TRBJ2-1; 7 bases line up with TRBD2. The CDR3 totals 13 residues. With 1 base clipped from V and 9 bases from J, the junction kept 3 bases outside the gene matches. Per germline, CDR1 SEHNR and CDR2 FQNEAQ (reference sequence). The CDR3 is CASSLGPGGEQFF. In DNA form, the CDR3 reads TGTGCCAGCAGCTTAGGGCCGGGGGGTGAGCAGTTCTTC.

Many counts were recorded for this clonotype. The V call is TRBV20-1, the J call TRBJ1-4; unclear D gene. Trimming shortened V by 4 bases and J by 8 bases, and 14 bases separated the two germline ends. The CDR3 totals 13 residues. Germline CDR1 is DFQATT and CDR2 is SNEGSKA (reference sequence). For the CDR3, the DNA is TGCAGTGCTACCCCCCCATACTACGAAAAACTGTTTTTT. Translating it yields CSATPPYYEKLFF.

This clonotype was seen at least ten times. The chain couples TRBV15 to TRBJ2-3; D possibly matches TRBD1 or TRBD2 (5 bases each). Per the germline V gene, CDR1 is LNHNV and CDR2 is YYDKDF (reference sequence). With 3 bases removed from V and 5 bases from J, the gap between germline ends came to 15 bases. The CDR3 is made up of 15 amino acids. This CDR3 reads CATSSFWGSGDTQYF. In DNA, the CDR3 is TGTGCCACCAGCAGCTTTTGGGGGAGTGGAGATACGCAGTATTTT. Complete variable domain (other parts from reference TRBV15 and TRBJ2-3): DAMVIQNPRYQVTQFGKPVTLSCSQTLNHNVMYWYQQKSSQAPKLLFHYYDKDFNNEADTPDNFQSRRPNTSFCFLDIRSPGLGDTAMYLCATSSFWGSGDTQYFGPGTRLTVL.

This clonotype was detected many times. The chain combines TRBV7-8 with TRBJ1-2; TRBD1 is a possible D gene (5 bases). CDR3 length: 14 amino acids. Germline values: CDR1 SGHVS, CDR2 FQNEAQ. Trimming stripped 4 bases from V and 3 bases from J, with 12 bases between. In DNA form, the CDR3 reads TGTGCCAGCAGCTCCCAGGGAGCGTACTATGGCTACACCTTC. Translation: CASSSQGAYYGYTF.

V gene TRBV5-1 combines with J gene TRBJ2-3; TRBD2 might be the D (6 bases). The V gene's germline CDR1 is SGHRS and CDR2 YFSETQ. The CDR3 has 18 residues. V was pared by 5 bases and J by 1 base, with 23 bases between. CDR3 residues: CASSFLPVGGKGTDTQYF. As DNA, the CDR3 is TGCGCCAGCAGTTTTCTTCCCGTCGGCGGGAAGGGCACAGATACGCAGTATTTT. Combining the CDR3 with reference TRBV5-1 and TRBJ2-3 gives the whole variable domain KAGVTQTPRYLIKTRGQQVTLSCSPISGHRSVSWYQQTPGQGLQFLFEYFSETQRNKGNFPGRFSGRQFSNSRSEMNVSTLELGDSALYLCASSFLPVGGKGTDTQYFGPGTRLTVL.

This clonotype was seen at least ten times. The genes are TRBV7-2 and TRBJ2-1, with TRBD2 matching over 9 bases. V lost 1 base, J lost 2 bases, and 3 bases stayed unmatched. The germline CDR1 and CDR2 sequences are SGHTA and FQGNSA. CDR3 length: 16 residues. Here the CDR3 reads CASSLDAGGPYNEQFF. In DNA, the CDR3 is TGTGCCAGCAGCTTAGATGCGGGAGGGCCCTACAATGAGCAGTTCTTC.

This clonotype appeared many times. The chain employs TRBV2 and TRBJ1-6; D gene ambiguous. The V gene lost 4 bases and the J gene lost 7 bases, with 14 bases spanning the gap. Germline loops: CDR1 SNHLY, CDR2 FYNNEI. The CDR3 runs to 15 residues. CDR3 nucleotides: TGTGCCAGCAGTGGAGACAAAAATAGGAATTCACCCCTCCACTTT. Its protein is CASSGDKNRNSPLHF.

This clonotype was found many times. The gene calls are TRBV2 and TRBJ2-3, with D possibly called TRBD1 or TRBD2 (5 bases each). The germline V gene has CDR1 SNHLY and CDR2 FYNNEI. The CDR3 is 15 amino acids. Trimming pared 8 bases from V and 8 bases from J, leaving 23 bases between. The CDR3 protein is CASLPEIQARVTQYF. The CDR3 DNA reads TGTGCCAGCCTTCCAGAAATACAGGCGCGGGTTACGCAGTATTTT.

This clonotype has at least ten counts. V and J are TRBV2 and TRBJ1-1; D not resolved. V was pared by 7 bases and J by 0 bases, with 18 bases between. This CDR3 spans 16 amino acids. Germline lookup yields CDR1 SNHLY and CDR2 FYNNEI. CDR3 protein: CASKGTTLTMNTEAFF. The CDR3 nucleotides read TGTGCCAGCAAAGGTACAACGCTAACAATGAACACTGAAGCTTTCTTT.

In this sample, this clonotype turned up once. This chain joins TRBV7-8 and TRBJ1-1, with 8 bases aligning to TRBD1. This CDR3 comprises 12 residues. Germline CDR1 and CDR2: SGHVS and FQNEAQ. Trimming removed 5 bases from V and 10 bases from J; junction bases left unmatched: 6. The CDR3 sequence is CASSLGQGVAFF. As DNA, the CDR3 is TGTGCCAGCAGCCTCGGACAGGGCGTAGCTTTCTTT.